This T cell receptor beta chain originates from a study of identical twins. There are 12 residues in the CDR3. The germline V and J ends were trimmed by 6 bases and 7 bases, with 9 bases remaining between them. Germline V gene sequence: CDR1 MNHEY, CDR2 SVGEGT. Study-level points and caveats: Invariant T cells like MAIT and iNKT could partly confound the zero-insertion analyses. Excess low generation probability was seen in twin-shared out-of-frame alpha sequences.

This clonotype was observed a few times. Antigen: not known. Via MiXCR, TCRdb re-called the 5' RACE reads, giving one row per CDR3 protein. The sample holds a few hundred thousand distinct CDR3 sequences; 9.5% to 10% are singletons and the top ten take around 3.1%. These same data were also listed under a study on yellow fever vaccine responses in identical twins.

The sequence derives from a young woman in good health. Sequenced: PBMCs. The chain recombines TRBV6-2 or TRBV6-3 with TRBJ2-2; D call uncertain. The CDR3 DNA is TGTGCCAGCAGGCCTGACGGCGGGGAGCTGTTTTTT. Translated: CASRPDGGELFF.